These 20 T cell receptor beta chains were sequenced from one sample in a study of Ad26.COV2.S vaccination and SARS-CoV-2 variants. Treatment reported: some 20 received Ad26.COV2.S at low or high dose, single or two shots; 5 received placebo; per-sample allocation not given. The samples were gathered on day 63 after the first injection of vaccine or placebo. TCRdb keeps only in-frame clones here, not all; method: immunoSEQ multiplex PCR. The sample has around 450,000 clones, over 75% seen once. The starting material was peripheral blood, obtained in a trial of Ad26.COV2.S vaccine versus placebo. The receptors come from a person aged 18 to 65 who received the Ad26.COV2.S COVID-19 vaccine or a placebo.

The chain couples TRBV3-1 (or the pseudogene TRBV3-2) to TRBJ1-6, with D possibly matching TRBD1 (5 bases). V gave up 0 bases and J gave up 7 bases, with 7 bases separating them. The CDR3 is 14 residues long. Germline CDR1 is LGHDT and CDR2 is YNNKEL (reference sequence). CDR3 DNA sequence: TGTGCCAGCAGCCAAGAAACAGGAAATTCACCCCTCCACTTT. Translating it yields CASSQETGNSPLHF.

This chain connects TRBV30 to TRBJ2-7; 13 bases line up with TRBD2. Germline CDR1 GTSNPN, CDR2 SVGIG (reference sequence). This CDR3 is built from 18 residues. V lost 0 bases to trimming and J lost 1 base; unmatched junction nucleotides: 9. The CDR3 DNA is TGTGCCTGGAGTGTTTTGTTCGGGACTAGCGGGACGTCCTACGAGCAGTACTTC. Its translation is CAWSVLFGTSGTSYEQYF.

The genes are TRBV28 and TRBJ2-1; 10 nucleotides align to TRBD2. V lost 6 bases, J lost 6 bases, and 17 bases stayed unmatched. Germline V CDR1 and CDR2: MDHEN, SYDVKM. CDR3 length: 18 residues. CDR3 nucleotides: TGTGCCAGCAGACTAGGACTCGGGACTAGCGAATTTACCAATGAGCAGTTCTTC. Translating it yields CASRLGLGTSEFTNEQFF. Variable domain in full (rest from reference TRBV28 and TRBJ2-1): DVKVTQSSRYLVKRTGEKVFLECVQDMDHENMFWYRQDPGLGLRLIYFSYDVKMKEKGDIPEGYSVSREKKERFSLILESASTNQTSMYLCASRLGLGTSEFTNEQFFGPGTRLTVL.

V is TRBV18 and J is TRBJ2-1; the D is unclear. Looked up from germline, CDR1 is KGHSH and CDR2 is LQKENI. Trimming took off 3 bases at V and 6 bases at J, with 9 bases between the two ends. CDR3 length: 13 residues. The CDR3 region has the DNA TGTGCCAGCTCACCTACAGAGTCCAATGAGCAGTTCTTC. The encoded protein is CASSPTESNEQFF.

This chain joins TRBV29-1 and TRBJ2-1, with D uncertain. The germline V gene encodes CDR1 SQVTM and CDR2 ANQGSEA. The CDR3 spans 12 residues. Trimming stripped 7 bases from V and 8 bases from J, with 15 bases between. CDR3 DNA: TGCAGCGCATACTTCTCAGCCGATGAGCAGTTCTTC. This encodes CSAYFSADEQFF.

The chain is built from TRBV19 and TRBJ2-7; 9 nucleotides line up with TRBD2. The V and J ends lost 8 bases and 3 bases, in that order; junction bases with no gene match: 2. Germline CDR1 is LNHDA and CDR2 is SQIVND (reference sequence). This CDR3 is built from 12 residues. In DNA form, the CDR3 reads TGTGCCAGTTCTAGCGGGAACTACGAGCAGTACTTC. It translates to CASSSGNYEQYF. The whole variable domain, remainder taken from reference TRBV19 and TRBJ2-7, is DGGITQSPKYLFRKEGQNVTLSCEQNLNHDAMYWYRQDPGQGLRLIYYSQIVNDFQKGDIAEGYSVSREKKESFPLTVTSAQKNPTAFYLCASSSGNYEQYFGPGTRLTVT.

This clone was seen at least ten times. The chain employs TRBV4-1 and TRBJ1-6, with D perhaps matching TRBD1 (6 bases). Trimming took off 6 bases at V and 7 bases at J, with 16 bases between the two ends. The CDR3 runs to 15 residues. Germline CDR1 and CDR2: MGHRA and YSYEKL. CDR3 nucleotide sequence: TGCGCCAGCAGACCACAGGGATCGACGAATTCACCCCTCCACTTT. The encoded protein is CASRPQGSTNSPLHF.

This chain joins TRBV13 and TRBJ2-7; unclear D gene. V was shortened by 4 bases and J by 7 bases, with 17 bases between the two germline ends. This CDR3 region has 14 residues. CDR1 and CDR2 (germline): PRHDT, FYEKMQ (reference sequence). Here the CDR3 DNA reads TGTGCCAGCAGCTATGGACGGTTAGTGGGGGAGCAGTACTTC. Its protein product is CASSYGRLVGEQYF.

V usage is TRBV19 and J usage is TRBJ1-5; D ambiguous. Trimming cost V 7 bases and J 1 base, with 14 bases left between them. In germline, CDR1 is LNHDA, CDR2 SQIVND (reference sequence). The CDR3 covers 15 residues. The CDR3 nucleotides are TGTGCCAGTAAGAGACCCGATAGGAGCAATCAGCCCCAGCATTTT. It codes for CASKRPDRSNQPQHF.

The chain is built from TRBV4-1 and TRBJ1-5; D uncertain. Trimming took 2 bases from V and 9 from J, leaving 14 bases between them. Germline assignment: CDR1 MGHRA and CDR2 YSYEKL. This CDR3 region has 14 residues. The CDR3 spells CASSQYSSDMPQHF. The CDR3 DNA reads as TGCGCCAGCAGCCAATACAGTTCTGACATGCCCCAGCATTTT.

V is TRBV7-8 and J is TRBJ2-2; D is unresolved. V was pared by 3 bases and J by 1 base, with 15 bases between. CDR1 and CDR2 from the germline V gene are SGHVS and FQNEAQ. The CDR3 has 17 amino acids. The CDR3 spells CASSFLMSLENTGELFF. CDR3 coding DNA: TGTGCCAGCAGCTTTCTTATGAGTCTAGAGAACACCGGGGAGCTGTTTTTT.

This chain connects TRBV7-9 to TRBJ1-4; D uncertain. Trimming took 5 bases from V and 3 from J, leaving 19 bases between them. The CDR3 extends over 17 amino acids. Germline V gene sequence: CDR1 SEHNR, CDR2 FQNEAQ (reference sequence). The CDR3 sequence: CASSPPDWQKSNEKLFF. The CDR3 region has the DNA TGTGCCAGCAGCCCCCCAGATTGGCAGAAATCTAATGAAAAACTGTTTTTT.

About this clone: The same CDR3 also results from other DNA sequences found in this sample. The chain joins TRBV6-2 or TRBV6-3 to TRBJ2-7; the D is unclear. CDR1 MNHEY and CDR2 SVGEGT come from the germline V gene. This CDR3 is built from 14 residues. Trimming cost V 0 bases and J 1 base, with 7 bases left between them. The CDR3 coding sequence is TGTGCCAGCAGTTACTCGAGTTCTTCCTACGAGCAGTACTTC. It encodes CASSYSSSSYEQYF.

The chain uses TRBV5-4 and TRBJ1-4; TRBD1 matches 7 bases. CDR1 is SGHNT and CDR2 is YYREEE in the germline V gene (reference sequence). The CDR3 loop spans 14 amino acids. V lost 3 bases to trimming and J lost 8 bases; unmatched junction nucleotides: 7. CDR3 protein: CASSSTGRGEKLFF. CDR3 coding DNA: TGTGCCAGCAGCTCGACAGGGAGGGGGGAAAAACTGTTTTTT.

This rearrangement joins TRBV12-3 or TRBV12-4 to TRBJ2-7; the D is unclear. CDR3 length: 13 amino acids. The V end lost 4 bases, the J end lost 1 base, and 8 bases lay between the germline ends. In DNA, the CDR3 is TGTGCCAGCAGTTCCCGGCCATCCTACGAGCAGTACTTC. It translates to CASSSRPSYEQYF.

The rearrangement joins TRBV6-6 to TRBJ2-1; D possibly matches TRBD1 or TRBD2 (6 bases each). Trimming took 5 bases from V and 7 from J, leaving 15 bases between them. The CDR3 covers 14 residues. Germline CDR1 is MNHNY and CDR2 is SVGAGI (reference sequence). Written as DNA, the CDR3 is TGTGCCAGCAGTCAACAGAGGAGGGGGAATGAGCAGTTCTTC. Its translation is CASSQQRRGNEQFF.

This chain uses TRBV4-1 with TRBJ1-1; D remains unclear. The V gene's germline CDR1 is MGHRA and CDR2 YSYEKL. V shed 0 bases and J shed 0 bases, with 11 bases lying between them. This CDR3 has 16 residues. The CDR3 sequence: CASSQDRAGLNTEAFF. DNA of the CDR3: TGCGCCAGCAGCCAAGATCGGGCGGGATTGAACACTGAAGCTTTCTTT.

Here the CDR3 DNA reads TGTGCCAGCAGTTTAGGACAGGGCATCACCGGGGAGCTGTTTTTT. Its protein is CASSLGQGITGELFF. V gene TRBV28 combines with J gene TRBJ2-2; 8 bases match TRBD1. Germline V gene lookup returns CDR1 MDHEN and CDR2 SYDVKM. V lost 2 bases and J lost 4; bases outside the gene matches: 3. The CDR3 spans 15 residues.

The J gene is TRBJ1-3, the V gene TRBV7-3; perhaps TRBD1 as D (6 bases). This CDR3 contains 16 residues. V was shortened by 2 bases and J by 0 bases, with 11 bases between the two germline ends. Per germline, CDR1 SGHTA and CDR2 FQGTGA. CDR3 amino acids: CASSLQGTDSGNTIYF. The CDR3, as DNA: TGTGCCAGCAGCTTACAGGGGACCGACTCTGGAAACACCATATATTTT.

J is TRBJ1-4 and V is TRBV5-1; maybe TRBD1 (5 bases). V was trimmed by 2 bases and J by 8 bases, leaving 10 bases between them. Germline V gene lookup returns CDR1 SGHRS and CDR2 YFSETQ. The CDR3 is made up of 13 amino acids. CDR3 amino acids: CASSLRRGEKLFF. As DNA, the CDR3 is TGCGCCAGCAGCTTAAGGAGGGGCGAAAAACTGTTTTTT.